This T cell receptor (beta chain) derives from a study of blood T cell repertoires in COVID-19. Looking at the study overall: Sites across the United States, Italy and Spain contributed samples from acute and convalescent COVID-19. The cDNA or gDNA used as material had been derived from T cells, B-cell-depleted T cells, or PBMCs.

This clone was seen a few times. Sequencing used immunoSEQ multiplex PCR; TCRdb keeps in-frame clones, though not all of them. The table shows 150,000 to 200,000 clones, with roughly four fifths occurring only once. This TCR came from a human donor with acute or convalescent COVID-19. The donor label of this sample is uncertain. Sequencing was carried out using peripheral blood.

The CDR3 DNA sequence: TGCGCCAGCAGTGAATCCGGTCGCTCCTACGAGCAGTACTTC. Translated: CASSESGRSYEQYF. The V gene is TRBV10-1, the J gene TRBJ2-7; D remains ambiguous. From germline, CDR1 is WNHNN and CDR2 SYGVQD (reference sequence). Trimming pared 3 bases from V and 0 bases from J, leaving 9 bases between. The CDR3 is made up of 14 amino acids.